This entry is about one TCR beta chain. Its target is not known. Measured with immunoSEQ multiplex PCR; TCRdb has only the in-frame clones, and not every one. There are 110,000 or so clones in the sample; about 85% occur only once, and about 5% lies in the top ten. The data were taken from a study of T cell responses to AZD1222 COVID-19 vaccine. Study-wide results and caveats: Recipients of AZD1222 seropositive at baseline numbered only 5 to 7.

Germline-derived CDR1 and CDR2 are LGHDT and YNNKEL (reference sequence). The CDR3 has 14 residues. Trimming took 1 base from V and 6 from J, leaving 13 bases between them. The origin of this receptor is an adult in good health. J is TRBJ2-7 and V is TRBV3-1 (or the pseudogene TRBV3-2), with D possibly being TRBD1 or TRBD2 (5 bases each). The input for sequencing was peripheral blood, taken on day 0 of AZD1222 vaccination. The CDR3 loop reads CASSQGGSRGEQYF. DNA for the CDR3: TGTGCCAGCAGCCAAGGGGGGTCTCGCGGCGAGCAGTACTTC.